The clone carrying this T cell receptor beta chain came up many times. The antigen is unknown. This sample is part of a study of T cells in Graves' hyperthyroidism and ophthalmopathy. General observations from the study: Blood held most thyroid clonotypes expanded above 0.001 frequency.

Trimming left V 2 bases short and J 9 bases short, with 5 bases between. CDR3 size: 12 residues. Germline V CDR1 and CDR2: SGHTA, FQGNSA. This sample holds PBMCs from 8 to 10 ml fresh peripheral blood. Amplified TCR beta CDR3 regions derived from RNA transcripts. The HTBI primer set served for first-round RT-PCR of the TCR CDR3. MiXCR, applied by TCRdb to the multiplex PCR reads, yields one record per CDR3 protein. The table records 400,000 to 500,000 distinct CDR3 sequences, around 14% of them present only once. The sequence came from a woman aged 18-29 years with Graves' hyperthyroidism. Input material: blood. The chain couples TRBV7-2 to TRBJ1-6; D is undetermined. In nucleotides, the CDR3 is TGTGCCAGCAGCTTAAGCCCTTCACCCCTCCACTTT. This translates into CASSLSPSPLHF.